The 5 T cell receptor beta chains listed next were all sequenced from one sample in a study of identical twins. TCRdb recomputed calls from the 5' RACE reads with MiXCR, one row per CDR3 protein. In the table there are about 890,000 distinct CDR3 sequences, roughly an eighth of which are singletons. Separately, the same data were catalogued under a study of yellow fever vaccine responses in identical twins.

Sequenced input: PBMCs. The source of these receptors is a woman under 30 in good health.

The chain joins TRBV28 to TRBJ2-1; D possibly corresponds to TRBD2 (5 bases). The germline CDR1 and CDR2 sequences are MDHEN and SYDVKM. This CDR3 is 16 amino acids long. V dropped 5 bases and J dropped 4 bases, with 18 bases sitting between them. The CDR3: CASSNAGESWYNEQFF. CDR3 bases: TGTGCCAGCAGTAATGCCGGGGAGTCTTGGTACAATGAGCAGTTCTTC.

This sequence joins TRBV5-1 and TRBJ1-6; D unresolved. This CDR3 spans 12 amino acids. The V end lost 5 bases, the J end lost 12 bases, and 12 bases lay between the germline ends. Per the germline V gene, CDR1 is SGHRS and CDR2 is YFSETQ. This CDR3 reads CASREEERPLHF. Here the CDR3 DNA reads TGCGCCAGCAGGGAGGAGGAAAGACCCCTCCACTTT.

This clonotype came up a few times. This chain links TRBV27 with TRBJ1-4, with D maybe TRBD1 (5 bases). The V end was cut by 5 bases, the J end by 7 bases, with 26 bases between. This CDR3 region has 18 residues. Germline-derived CDR1 and CDR2 are MNHEY and SMNVEV (reference sequence). The CDR3 is CASSEIVTASGRGEKLFF. The CDR3, as DNA: TGTGCCAGCAGTGAAATCGTAACTGCGTCGGGGAGGGGTGAAAAACTGTTTTTT.

This clonotype was recorded a few times. The chain joins TRBV5-1 to TRBJ2-7, with D possibly called TRBD1 or TRBD2 (6 bases each). Germline V gene lookup returns CDR1 SGHRS and CDR2 YFSETQ. Trimming stripped 5 bases from V and 4 bases from J, with 19 bases between. This CDR3 spans 15 amino acids. This CDR3 reads CASREGSGTNYEQYV. CDR3 coding DNA: TGCGCCAGCAGGGAGGGCTCCGGGACAAATTACGAGCAGTACGTC.

The chain is built from TRBV10-3 and TRBJ2-3; D not resolved. Trimming cost V 4 bases and J 2 bases, with 10 bases left between them. CDR1 is ENHRY and CDR2 is SYGVKD in the germline V gene. The CDR3 spans 14 residues. CDR3: CAISVDGYTDTQYF. CDR3 DNA sequence: TGTGCCATCAGTGTAGACGGTTACACAGATACGCAGTATTTT.